This TCR beta chain comes out of a study of blood T cells in healthy people across ages. Study results and limitations: Estimates of diversity drawn from one million T cells were considered underestimates. Diversity was higher, and naive CD4+ cells more numerous, in long-lived donors than in aged donors.

J lost 2 bases, V lost 6 bases, and 7 bases had no gene match. Per germline, CDR1 DFQATT and CDR2 SNEGSKA (reference sequence). The CDR3 is 15 residues long. As concerns this clonotype: Antigen specificity is unknown.

Staff drew about 10 milliliters of peripheral blood from each donor. The authors ran a second PCR of about 6 to 11 cycles using a sample-barcoded 5' primer and a J-beta primer mix. Each of the samples gave a minimum of 2.5 million paired-end reads that contained CDR3. TCRdb re-called the 5' RACE reads with MiXCR, one entry per CDR3 protein. In the table there are hundreds of thousands of distinct CDR3 sequences, over 45% of which are singletons. This TCR came from a young man in good health. The rearrangement uses TRBV20-1 and TRBJ2-6, with 7 nucleotides matching TRBD1. Input material: blood. The CDR3 sequence is CSALVQGAGANVLTF. CDR3 bases: TGCAGTGCCTTAGTGCAGGGGGCTGGGGCCAACGTCCTGACTTTC.